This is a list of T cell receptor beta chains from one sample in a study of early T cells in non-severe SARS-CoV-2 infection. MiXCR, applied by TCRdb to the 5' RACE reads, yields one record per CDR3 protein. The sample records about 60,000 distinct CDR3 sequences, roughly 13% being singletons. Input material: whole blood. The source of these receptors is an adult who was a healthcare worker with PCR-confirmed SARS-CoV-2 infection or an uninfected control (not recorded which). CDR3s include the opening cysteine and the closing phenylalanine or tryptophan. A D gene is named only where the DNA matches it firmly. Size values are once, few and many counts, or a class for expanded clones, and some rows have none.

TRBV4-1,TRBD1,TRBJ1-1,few,TGCGCCAGCAGCCACCCGACAGGGGGCAAGACTGAAGCTTTCTTT,CASSHPTGGKTEAFF
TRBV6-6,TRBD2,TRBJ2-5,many,TGTGCCAGCAGTTCCGGGCGGACTAGCGGGAGACAAGAGACCCAGTACTTC,CASSSGRTSGRQETQYF
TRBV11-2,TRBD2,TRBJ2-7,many,TGTGCCAGCAGCTTAGAAAGCCGGGGACTAGCGGGCTCCTACGAGCAGTACTTC,CASSLESRGLAGSYEQYF
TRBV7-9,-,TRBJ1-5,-,TGTGCCAGCAGCTTAGCGGAGGGGCCTGATCAGCCCCAGCATTTT,CASSLAEGPDQPQHF
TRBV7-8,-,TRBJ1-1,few,TGTGCCAGCAGCCCGGGAGGGATAGGAATGAACACTGAAGCTTTCTTT,CASSPGGIGMNTEAFF
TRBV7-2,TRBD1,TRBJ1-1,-,TGTGCCAGCAGCCTCCCGGGACAGGGGGTGGCTTTCTTT,CASSLPGQGVAFF
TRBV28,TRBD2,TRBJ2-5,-,TGTGCCAGCAGACCCAGCGGGGGTCCCCAAGAGACCCAGTACTTC,CASRPSGGPQETQYF
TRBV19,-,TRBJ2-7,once,TGTGCCAGTAGAACCCGGAACTCCTACGAGCAGTACTTC,CASRTRNSYEQYF
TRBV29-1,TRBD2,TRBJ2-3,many,TGCAGCGTTGAGGCTAGCGGCGGTACGCAGTATTTT,CSVEASGGTQYF
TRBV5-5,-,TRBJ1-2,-,TGTGCCAGCAGCCTTTTGTTGGAGTTGTGGGGCTACACCTTC,CASSLLLELWGYTF
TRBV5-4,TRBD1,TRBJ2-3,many,TGTGCCAGCAGTTCAGATGGGACAGGGGGCACAGATACGCAGTATTTT,CASSSDGTGGTDTQYF
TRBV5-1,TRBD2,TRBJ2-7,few,TGCGCCAGCAGCTTGGAAGTTAGCGGGGTTTACGAGCAGTACTTC,CASSLEVSGVYEQYF
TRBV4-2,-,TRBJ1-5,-,TGTGCCAGCAGCCAAGATCGGGGTGGGCATATGAGCAATCAGCCCCAGCATTTT,CASSQDRGGHMSNQPQHF
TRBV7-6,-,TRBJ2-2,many,TGTGCCACCCACCGTGTAGCTGAGAACACCGGGGAGCTGTTTTTT,CATHRVAENTGELFF